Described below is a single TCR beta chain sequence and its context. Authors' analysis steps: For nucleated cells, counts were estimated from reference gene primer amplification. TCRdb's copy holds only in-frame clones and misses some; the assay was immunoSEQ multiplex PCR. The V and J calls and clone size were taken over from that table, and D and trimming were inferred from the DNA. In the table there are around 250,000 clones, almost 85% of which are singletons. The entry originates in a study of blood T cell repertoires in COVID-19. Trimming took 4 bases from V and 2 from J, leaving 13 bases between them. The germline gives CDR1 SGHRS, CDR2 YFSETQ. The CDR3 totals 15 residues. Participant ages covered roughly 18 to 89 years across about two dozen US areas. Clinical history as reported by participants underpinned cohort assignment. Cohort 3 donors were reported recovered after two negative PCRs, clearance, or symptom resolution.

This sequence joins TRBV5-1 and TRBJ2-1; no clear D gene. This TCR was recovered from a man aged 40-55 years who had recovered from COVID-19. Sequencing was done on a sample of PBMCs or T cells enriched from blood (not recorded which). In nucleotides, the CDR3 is TGCGCCAGCAGCCCGCTGCCACTTACCTACAATGAGCAGTTCTTC. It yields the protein CASSPLPLTYNEQFF.